A single T cell receptor beta chain is shown here with its context. Its antigen is not identified. The V end lost 4 bases, the J end lost 2 bases, and 17 bases lay between the germline ends. Per the germline V gene, CDR1 is LNHDA and CDR2 is SQIVND (reference sequence). The CDR3 has 16 residues. These data belong to a study of graft-versus-host responses after intestinal transplantation. At the level of the study: Recipients were given multivisceral, liver-intestinal, or isolated intestinal transplants. After anti-thymocyte globulin induction, recipients took tacrolimus and steroids for around three years.

Assay used: immunoSEQ multiplex PCR; TCRdb lists only in-frame clones, some missing. The sample lists roughly 39,000 clones; about 95% were seen once. Points from the study as a whole: Elevated graft-versus-host to host-versus-graft clonal ratios in allografts were recorded for patients with graft-donor T cell macrochimerism. Analysis identified GvH clones in recipient marrow, with some appearing first in ileum or blood.

The sequenced sample was unstimulated CD8+ T cells sorted from spleen or lymph node cells, obtained before transplant. The TCR sequence derives from a human donor who was the organ donor for an intestinal transplant. V is TRBV19 and J is TRBJ1-2; D might be TRBD1 (5 bases). CDR3 residues: CASSNLPNGDNYGYTF. The DNA of the CDR3 is TGTGCCAGTAGTAATCTACCCAACGGGGACAACTATGGCTACACCTTC.